This passage covers 29 T cell receptor beta chains from one sample sequenced in a study of T-cell memory formation after mild COVID-19. TCRdb independently ran MiXCR on the 5' RACE reads; one entry per CDR3 protein. The sample shows about 350,000 distinct CDR3 sequences, over 13% of them seen only once. The source material was PBMCs or a T cell subset sorted from them (not recorded which). Source of these receptors: a man aged 18-30 years who had mild COVID-19 (a few samples of this study predate the infection). Cell type and time point are not known.

This clonotype was picked up many times. The gene calls are TRBV7-2 and TRBJ2-3, with no clear D. V was clipped by 5 bases and J by 1 base, with 7 bases between them. The CDR3 extends over 13 amino acids. Looked up from germline, CDR1 is SGHTA and CDR2 is FQGNSA. The CDR3 nucleotides read TGTGCCAGCAGCCCTCGTCGCACAGATACGCAGTATTTT. It codes for CASSPRRTDTQYF. Full variable domain (rest looked up from reference TRBV7-2 and TRBJ2-3): GAGVSQSPSNKVTEKGKDVELRCDPISGHTALYWYRQSLGQGLEFLIYFQGNSAPDKSGLPSDRFSAERTGGSVSTLTIQRTQQEDSAVYLCASSPRRTDTQYFGPGTRLTVL.

The rearrangement uses TRBV7-9 and TRBJ2-7; TRBD1 matches at 7 bases. After removal of 4 bases from V and 2 bases from J, the junction contained 5 bases not matched to a gene. Germline V lookup: CDR1 SEHNR, CDR2 FQNEAQ (reference sequence). The CDR3 length is 14 residues. The CDR3 sequence is CASSSRQGTYEQYF. In DNA form, the CDR3 reads TGTGCCAGCAGCTCCCGACAGGGTACCTACGAGCAGTACTTC.

In this sample, this clonotype turned up a few times. The V and J genes are TRBV7-2 and TRBJ2-1, with TRBD1 matching over 11 bases. CDR1 is SGHTA and CDR2 is FQGNSA in the germline V gene. J lost 8 bases, V lost 6 bases, and 12 bases had no gene match. This CDR3 is built from 16 residues. This CDR3 is CASRPPGQGVADEQFF. The CDR3 DNA reads as TGTGCCAGCAGACCGCCGGGACAGGGGGTAGCCGATGAGCAGTTCTTC.

This clonotype was counted between two and nine times. This rearrangement joins TRBV2 to TRBJ2-5; D call uncertain. Trimming shortened V by 11 bases and J by 4 bases, and 11 bases separated the two germline ends. The length of the CDR3 is 11 residues. Germline values: CDR1 SNHLY, CDR2 FYNNEI. DNA of the CDR3: TGTGCCTCCACGGCCCGAGAGACCCAGTACTTC. As protein: CASTARETQYF.

V and J are TRBV25-1 and TRBJ1-6, with a tentative D call TRBD1 (5 bases). Trimming removed 1 base at V and 7 bases at J, with 11 bases between. The CDR3 covers 15 residues. CDR1 MGHDK and CDR2 SYGVNS come from the germline V gene. The CDR3 loop reads CASSEWRGMNSPLHF. CDR3 nucleotide sequence: TGTGCCAGCAGTGAATGGAGGGGTATGAATTCACCCCTCCACTTT.

This clonotype was found many times. J is TRBJ1-1 and V is TRBV11-2; 7 bases agree with TRBD1. The V and J ends lost 5 bases and 1 base, in that order; junction bases with no gene match: 7. Germline V gene data show CDR1 as SGHAT and CDR2 as FQNNGV. The CDR3 is made up of 15 amino acids. The CDR3: CASSERQGWNTEAFF. The CDR3 DNA is TGTGCCAGCAGCGAACGACAGGGATGGAACACTGAAGCTTTCTTT.

The chain links TRBV5-1 to TRBJ1-4; 9 nucleotides align to TRBD1. This CDR3 is built from 16 residues. Germline V CDR1 and CDR2: SGHRS, YFSETQ. Trimming took 3 bases from V and 9 from J; bases not matched to a gene: 12. In DNA form, the CDR3 reads TGCGCCAGCAGCTCCCTTACACAGGGGGCGAGGAAAAAACTGTTTTTT. Its protein product is CASSSLTQGARKKLFF.

V gene TRBV30 combines with J gene TRBJ2-7, with a weak D call TRBD1 (5 bases). CDR3 length: 12 residues. The V and J ends lost 0 bases and 8 bases respectively, with 11 bases between them. Germline V gene data show CDR1 as GTSNPN and CDR2 as SVGIG (reference sequence). CDR3 protein: CAWSVIREQQYF. The CDR3 coding sequence is TGTGCCTGGAGTGTAATCAGGGAACAGCAGTACTTC.

V gene TRBV18 combines with J gene TRBJ2-7; unclear D gene. CDR3 length: 14 amino acids. The germline V gene has CDR1 KGHSH and CDR2 LQKENI. V was trimmed by 3 bases and J by 0 bases, leaving 9 bases between them. The CDR3: CASSPRANSYEQYV. CDR3 bases: TGTGCCAGCTCACCCCGAGCCAACTCCTACGAGCAGTACGTC.

This clonotype appeared many times. The chain couples TRBV4-1 to TRBJ1-2; no definite D call. This CDR3 region has 12 residues. V lost 0 bases and J lost 4, with 3 bases in between. Germline CDR1 MGHRA, CDR2 YSYEKL. The CDR3 sequence: CASSQDSYGYTF. The CDR3 DNA reads TGCGCCAGCAGCCAAGACAGCTATGGCTACACCTTC.

This clonotype was seen just once. The chain joins TRBV4-3 to TRBJ2-2; the match to TRBD2 covers 10 bases. Unmatched junction bases numbered 10, after V lost 2 bases and J lost 4 bases. CDR3 length equals 18 residues. In germline, CDR1 is LGHNA, CDR2 YSLEER. The CDR3 protein is CASSQSPTVAGGTGELFF. Here the CDR3 DNA reads TGCGCCAGCAGCCAATCTCCAACGGTAGCGGGGGGCACCGGGGAGCTGTTTTTT.

The chain recombines TRBV6-5 with TRBJ2-5; 10 bases line up with TRBD1. CDR1 and CDR2 (germline): MNHEY, SVGAGI. The junction had 9 bases not matched to a gene; V was cut back by 7 bases and J by 7 bases. The CDR3 is 14 amino acids. The CDR3, as DNA: TGTGCCAGCATCCAACCGGGACAGGGGTGGACCCAGTACTTC. It translates to CASIQPGQGWTQYF.

In its sample, this clonotype was seen many times. An end of the junction differs from the germline gene, which may be a read error. The chain employs TRBV4-3 and TRBJ2-1; perhaps TRBD2 as D (6 bases). Germline CDR1 and CDR2: LGHNA and YSLEER. CDR3 length equals 13 residues. DNA of the CDR3: TGTGCCAGCAGCCAGGACTATTACAATGAGCAGTTCTTC. Protein sequence: CASSQDYYNEQFF.

A few counts support this clonotype. This chain connects TRBV15 to TRBJ2-3, with 9 bases identical to TRBD2. CDR1 LNHNV and CDR2 YYDKDF come from the germline V gene (reference sequence). With V trimmed by 9 bases and J by 1 base, 11 bases remained unmatched. The CDR3 spans 16 residues. Here the CDR3 reads CATMYPPSGGTDTQYF. In nucleotides, the CDR3 is TGTGCCACGATGTACCCCCCTAGCGGGGGCACAGATACGCAGTATTTT. Full variable domain (rest looked up from reference TRBV15 and TRBJ2-3): DAMVIQNPRYQVTQFGKPVTLSCSQTLNHNVMYWYQQKSSQAPKLLFHYYDKDFNNEADTPDNFQSRRPNTSFCFLDIRSPGLGDTAMYLCATMYPPSGGTDTQYFGPGTRLTVL.

This clonotype came up many times. The CDR3 here is CASSVVVGELFF. CDR3 DNA: TGTGCCAGCAGCGTAGTAGTTGGGGAGCTGTTTTTT. V and J are TRBV9 and TRBJ2-2, with D hard to call. V dropped 0 bases and J dropped 8 bases, with 5 bases sitting between them. This CDR3 has 12 amino acids. Per the germline V gene, CDR1 is SGDLS and CDR2 is YYNGEE.

This clonotype has a handful of counts. The chain joins TRBV7-2 to TRBJ2-3; perhaps TRBD2 as D (6 bases). Germline V gene sequence: CDR1 SGHTA, CDR2 FQGNSA. The CDR3 is 14 residues long. The ends were cut back, 5 bases at V and 3 bases at J, with 12 bases in the middle. The CDR3 spells CASSQRLGTDTQYF. CDR3 bases: TGTGCCAGCAGCCAGCGACTAGGGACAGATACGCAGTATTTT.

Only a few counts were recorded for this clonotype. Sequence at one end of the junction differs from germline and may be a read error. The V gene is TRBV12-3 or TRBV12-4, the J gene TRBJ1-5, with D unclear. The CDR3 sequence is 16 residues long. CDR3 residues: CASRLVTLEGNQPQHF. The CDR3 region has the DNA TGTGCCAGCAGATTAGTGACCCTGGAGGGCAATCAGCCCCAGCATTTT.

This clonotype was seen a handful of times. The chain carries TRBV7-9 and TRBJ2-3; no clear D. V was trimmed by 1 base and J by 3 bases, leaving 8 bases between them. The CDR3 is made up of 14 amino acids. Germline V gene sequence: CDR1 SEHNR, CDR2 FQNEAQ (reference sequence). The CDR3 DNA sequence: TGTGCCAGCAGCTTAGTCACCGGGACAGATACGCAGTATTTT. Translating it yields CASSLVTGTDTQYF.

This clonotype has ten or more counts. The V and J genes are TRBV7-6 and TRBJ1-4; D is unclear. The CDR3 is 11 amino acids. V was clipped by 5 bases and J by 2 bases, with 0 bases between them. The V gene's germline CDR1 is SGHVS and CDR2 FNYEAQ. The CDR3, as DNA: TGTGCCAGCAGCACTAATGAAAAACTGTTTTTT. Translating gives CASSTNEKLFF. The full variable domain, completed using reference TRBV7-6 and TRBJ1-4, is GAGVSQSPRYKVTKRGQDVALRCDPISGHVSLYWYRQALGQGPEFLTYFNYEAQQDKSGLPNDRFSAERPEGSISTLTIQRTEQRDSAMYRCASSTNEKLFFGSGTQLSVL.

This clonotype was seen a handful of times. V gene TRBV7-9 combines with J gene TRBJ2-2; D unclear. The V end was cut by 3 bases, the J end by 5 bases, with 7 bases between. The length of the CDR3 is 13 residues. Germline CDR1 SEHNR, CDR2 FQNEAQ (reference sequence). CDR3 coding DNA: TGTGCCAGCAGCTTTTTTAGTACCGGGGAGCTGTTTTTT. Its protein product is CASSFFSTGELFF.

This clonotype was seen repeatedly, ten times or more. The chain carries TRBV5-1 and TRBJ1-1; D remains ambiguous. In germline, CDR1 is SGHRS, CDR2 YFSETQ. The CDR3 spans 13 residues. V shed 4 bases and J shed 1 base, with 8 bases lying between them. Here the CDR3 DNA reads TGCGCCAGCAGCGCCCCTTGGAACACTGAAGCTTTCTTT. Amino acid sequence: CASSAPWNTEAFF.

This clonotype was found many times. J is TRBJ1-5 and V is TRBV24-1, with D hard to call. The V end was cut by 4 bases, the J end by 7 bases, with 16 bases between. Germline lookup yields CDR1 KGHDR and CDR2 SFDVKD. The CDR3 has 15 residues. CDR3 DNA sequence: TGTGCCACCAGTGAAAGGTGGGAGGGAGAGCAGCCCCAGCATTTT. Protein sequence: CATSERWEGEQPQHF.

The CDR3 spells CASSPRGDNEQYV. The CDR3 DNA reads TGTGCCAGCAGCCCGAGGGGGGATAACGAGCAGTACGTC. The rearrangement links TRBV11-2 to TRBJ2-7; D assignment may be TRBD1 or TRBD2 (6 bases each). V shed 5 bases and J shed 5 bases, with 13 bases lying between them. CDR3 length equals 13 residues. The germline CDR1 and CDR2 sequences are SGHAT and FQNNGV.

V is TRBV20-1 and J is TRBJ2-5; 7 nucleotides align to TRBD1. This CDR3 spans 13 amino acids. The germline V gene has CDR1 DFQATT and CDR2 SNEGSKA (reference sequence). The V and J ends lost 6 bases and 5 bases, in that order; junction bases with no gene match: 9. CDR3 sequence (DNA): TGCAGTGCCCACGCGACAGGGCTGGAGACCCAGTACTTC. It codes for CSAHATGLETQYF.

This clonotype was seen only a few times. This chain connects TRBV5-1 to TRBJ2-7; 9 bases line up with TRBD1. Germline V lookup: CDR1 SGHRS, CDR2 YFSETQ. CDR3 length equals 14 residues. The V and J ends lost 0 bases and 7 bases, in that order; junction bases with no gene match: 5. This CDR3 is CASSLEGTGWEQYV. CDR3 bases: TGCGCCAGCAGCTTGGAGGGGACAGGGTGGGAGCAGTACGTC.

The CDR3 DNA reads TGTGCCAGCAGCTTAGGGTGGGCTCAGCCCCAGCATTTT. Encoded protein: CASSLGWAQPQHF. This chain connects TRBV7-9 to TRBJ1-5; D gene uncertain. Trimming shortened V by 1 base and J by 6 bases, and 7 bases separated the two germline ends. There are 13 residues in the CDR3. Per the germline V gene, CDR1 is SEHNR and CDR2 is FQNEAQ (reference sequence).

The rearrangement links TRBV7-2 to TRBJ2-5; D remains unclear. Looked up from germline, CDR1 is SGHTA and CDR2 is FQGNSA. There are 15 residues in the CDR3. V was pared by 5 bases and J by 1 base, with 14 bases between. CDR3 sequence (DNA): TGTGCCAGCAGCCCCCCTTACTCGCGCCAAGAGACCCAGTACTTC. It is translated as CASSPPYSRQETQYF. The full variable domain, completed using reference TRBV7-2 and TRBJ2-5, is GAGVSQSPSNKVTEKGKDVELRCDPISGHTALYWYRQSLGQGLEFLIYFQGNSAPDKSGLPSDRFSAERTGGSVSTLTIQRTQQEDSAVYLCASSPPYSRQETQYFGPGTRLLVL.

A few counts support this clonotype. The V and J genes are TRBV4-3 and TRBJ2-2; D perhaps matches TRBD1 (5 bases). Germline lookup yields CDR1 LGHNA and CDR2 YSLEER. The V and J ends lost 0 bases and 6 bases respectively, with 14 bases between them. There are 16 residues in the CDR3. The CDR3 coding sequence is TGCGCCAGCAGCCAAGAGGCGGCAGGGCGCCCCGGGGAGCTGTTTTTT. This sequence encodes CASSQEAAGRPGELFF.

The rearrangement links TRBV10-3 to TRBJ2-7; no clear D. There are 15 residues in the CDR3. V lost 3 bases and J 6 bases, leaving 18 bases between the germline ends. CDR1 ENHRY and CDR2 SYGVKD come from the germline V gene. CDR3 DNA: TGTGCCATCAGTGATTCAGTCGACATTTCTCGCGAGCAGTACTTC. Its protein is CAISDSVDISREQYF.